This passage covers 23 T cell receptor beta chains from one sample sequenced in a study of blood T cell repertoires in COVID-19. The method was immunoSEQ multiplex PCR; TCRdb's version includes in-frame clones alone and lacks a portion of them. The table lists hundreds of thousands of clones, about 93% of them singletons. Specimen: peripheral blood. Receptor source: a woman aged 18-30 years who had recovered from COVID-19.

The CDR3 region has the DNA TGTGCCAGCAGCTGGGGGGACAGGGGAGACTATGGCTACACCTTC. Translation: CASSWGDRGDYGYTF. This chain joins TRBV5-8 and TRBJ1-2; 10 bases align to TRBD1. With 3 bases clipped from V and 3 bases from J, the junction kept 5 bases outside the gene matches. Germline assignment: CDR1 SGHTS and CDR2 YDEGEE. The CDR3 extends over 15 amino acids.

The chain combines TRBV29-1 with TRBJ2-5; 15 nucleotides line up with TRBD2. Losses at the gene ends were 4 bases for V and 5 bases for J; bases not matched to a gene: 5. CDR1 and CDR2 (germline): SQVTM, ANQGSEA. CDR3 size: 15 residues. The CDR3 protein is CSVARTSGREETQYF. As DNA, the CDR3 is TGCAGCGTTGCAAGGACTAGCGGGAGGGAGGAGACCCAGTACTTC.

This clone was observed a single time. The chain links TRBV9 to TRBJ1-5; D possibly corresponds to TRBD1 (5 bases). The V gene lost 1 base and the J gene lost 2 bases, with 10 bases spanning the gap. The CDR3 consists of 15 residues. Germline CDR1 SGDLS, CDR2 YYNGEE. Here the CDR3 DNA reads TGTGCCAGCAGCGTAAATTGGGGGGGCAATCAGCCCCAGCATTTT. Translated, it gives CASSVNWGGNQPQHF.

This clone has just a few counts. V gene TRBV15 combines with J gene TRBJ1-6, with a tentative D call TRBD1 (6 bases). CDR1 and CDR2 (germline): LNHNV, YYDKDF (reference sequence). CDR3 length equals 17 residues. Trimming left V 0 bases short and J 2 bases short, with 11 bases between. The CDR3 here is CATSRDPTGTYNSPLHF. The CDR3 DNA is TGTGCCACCAGCAGAGATCCCACAGGGACCTATAATTCACCCCTCCACTTT.

The chain joins TRBV11-3 to TRBJ2-1; TRBD2 matches at 9 bases. With 4 bases clipped from V and 7 bases from J, the junction kept 8 bases outside the gene matches. The germline gives CDR1 SGHNT, CDR2 YENEEA. The length of the CDR3 is 15 residues. The CDR3 DNA reads as TGTGCCAGCAGCTCCGGCGGGAGGGCCAAAAATGAGCAGTTCTTC. It specifies CASSSGGRAKNEQFF.

The chain recombines TRBV2 with TRBJ2-3; D gene ambiguous. This CDR3 contains 12 residues. V lost 8 bases and J 1 base, leaving 7 bases between the germline ends. CDR1 and CDR2 (germline): SNHLY, FYNNEI. CDR3 nucleotide sequence: TGTGCCAGCTCATCCCGCACAGATACGCAGTATTTT. Its protein product is CASSSRTDTQYF.

V is TRBV11-2 and J is TRBJ1-1; D call uncertain. V lost 5 bases, J lost 6 bases, and 16 bases lay in between. The CDR3 spans 14 residues. CDR1 and CDR2 (germline): SGHAT, FQNNGV. Written as DNA, the CDR3 is TGTGCCAGCAGCGAAGGAATCAGGCGCTCTGAAGCTTTCTTT. This gives the protein CASSEGIRRSEAFF. The full variable domain, in which reference TRBV11-2 and TRBJ1-1 provide the parts outside the CDR3, is EAGVAQSPRYKIIEKRQSVAFWCNPISGHATLYWYQQILGQGPKLLIQFQNNGVVDDSQLPKDRFSAERLKGVDSTLKIQPAKLEDSAVYLCASSEGIRRSEAFFGQGTRLTVV.

The chain recombines TRBV7-9 with TRBJ2-4; 9 bases agree with TRBD1. In germline, CDR1 is SEHNR, CDR2 FQNEAQ (reference sequence). V shed 1 base and J 6 bases; nucleotides not matched to a gene: 16. The CDR3 contains 19 residues. CDR3: CASSLDIGQGFSGRNIQYF. The CDR3 DNA follows: TGTGCCAGCAGCTTAGATATCGGACAGGGGTTTTCGGGGAGAAACATTCAGTACTTC.

With regard to this clone: The same CDR3 also results from other DNA sequences found in this sample. The rearrangement uses TRBV7-2 and TRBJ2-7, with 9 bases identical to TRBD1. The CDR3 is 15 amino acids. Germline CDR1 SGHTA, CDR2 FQGNSA. The J segment lost 4 bases and the V segment lost 5 bases, leaving 9 bases of the junction unmatched. The CDR3 region has the DNA TGTGCCAGCAGCCTTACCGGGACAGGGCTTTACGAGCAGTACGTC. The encoded protein is CASSLTGTGLYEQYV.

This chain links TRBV19 with TRBJ2-7, with no clear D. Germline-derived CDR1 and CDR2 are LNHDA and SQIVND (reference sequence). The V gene lost 1 base and the J gene lost 4 bases, with 8 bases spanning the gap. This CDR3 region has 13 residues. The CDR3 region is CASSIGLRYEQYV. CDR3 DNA sequence: TGTGCCAGTAGTATAGGCCTGAGGTACGAGCAGTACGTC.

V gene TRBV25-1 combines with J gene TRBJ2-6; D might be TRBD1 (6 bases). The length of the CDR3 is 18 residues. Germline-derived CDR1 and CDR2 are MGHDK and SYGVNS. Trimming removed 0 bases at V and 0 bases at J, with 12 bases between. The CDR3 nucleotides are TGTGCCAGCAGTGAATATAAGGGGACATTCTCTGGGGCCAACGTCCTGACTTTC. It translates to CASSEYKGTFSGANVLTF.

This chain joins TRBV29-1 and TRBJ1-3; possible D gene TRBD1, 5 bases. Germline CDR1 SQVTM, CDR2 ANQGSEA. Trimming removed 1 base from V and 5 bases from J, with 9 bases in between. The CDR3 has 13 amino acids. This chain's CDR3 is CSVEGEGRNTIYF. The CDR3 nucleotides are TGCAGCGTTGAAGGGGAGGGGAGAAACACCATATATTTT.

The V call is TRBV5-1, the J call TRBJ1-3; tentative D call: TRBD1 (5 bases). CDR3 length: 15 amino acids. The germline CDR1 and CDR2 sequences are SGHRS and YFSETQ. The germline V and J ends were trimmed by 0 bases and 0 bases, with 7 bases remaining between them. CDR3 in DNA: TGCGCCAGCAGCTTGGAGGGGATCTCTGGAAACACCATATATTTT. It translates to CASSLEGISGNTIYF.

V gene TRBV11-3 combines with J gene TRBJ1-1, with TRBD1 matching over 12 bases. Germline trimming cut 6 bases from V and 10 bases from J; bases unmatched to any gene: 12. This CDR3 region has 15 residues. CDR1 and CDR2 (germline): SGHNT, YENEEA. The CDR3 region has the DNA TGTGCCAGCAGTTCCAGGGACAGGGGGCTATTTAGAGCTTTCTTT. Protein product: CASSSRDRGLFRAFF.

The chain links TRBV6-2 or TRBV6-3 to TRBJ2-2, with D perhaps matching TRBD2 (6 bases). V was pared by 5 bases and J by 6 bases, with 22 bases between. Germline V lookup: CDR1 MNHEY, CDR2 SVGEGT. The CDR3 covers 17 residues. The CDR3 DNA reads TGTGCCAGCAGTCCGGGCCTAACTAGCTCTGGGGCCGGGGAGCTGTTTTTT. This translates into CASSPGLTSSGAGELFF.

This chain links TRBV21-1 with TRBJ2-7; the table's D call, TRBD2, has no DNA check behind it. TRBV21-1 is listed as a pseudogene. CDR3 length equals 17 residues. In DNA, the CDR3 is TGTGCCAGCAGCGACCATGGGACTAGCGGGATCTGTTACGAGCAGTACGTC. Residues: CASSDHGTSGICYEQYV.

V usage is TRBV7-2 and J usage is TRBJ2-1; no firm D call. Trimming took off 5 bases at V and 8 bases at J, with 13 bases between the two ends. CDR1 is SGHTA, CDR2 FQGNSA, per germline. This CDR3 is built from 13 residues. The CDR3 here is CASSTYKWYEQFF. The DNA of the CDR3 is TGTGCCAGCAGCACGTACAAGTGGTATGAGCAGTTCTTC.

The chain carries TRBV7-8 and TRBJ2-3; 9 nucleotides agree with TRBD2. Germline assignment: CDR1 SGHVS and CDR2 FQNEAQ. The junction had 14 bases not matched to a gene; V was cut back by 6 bases and J by 4 bases. This CDR3 is 17 amino acids long. For the CDR3, the DNA is TGTGCCAGCAGGGAGACAGGCGGGAGGGCCGAGGCAGATACGCAGTATTTT. Its protein product is CASRETGGRAEADTQYF.

The chain joins TRBV7-9 to TRBJ2-5; D may be TRBD2 (6 bases). The V gene lost 1 base and the J gene lost 1 base, with 16 bases spanning the gap. CDR3 length: 17 amino acids. Germline loops: CDR1 SEHNR, CDR2 FQNEAQ (reference sequence). The CDR3 region is CASSLGFASALQETQYF. CDR3 DNA: TGTGCCAGCAGCTTAGGTTTTGCTAGCGCCCTCCAAGAGACCCAGTACTTC.

The chain's CDR3 is CASSAHFVSYNEQFF. In nucleotides, the CDR3 is TGCGCCAGCAGCGCCCACTTCGTCTCCTACAATGAGCAGTTCTTC. The chain recombines TRBV4-3 with TRBJ2-1, with D unclear. The CDR3 spans 15 residues. Germline CDR1 is LGHNA and CDR2 is YSLEER. V was cut by 5 bases and J by 0 bases, with 11 bases left in between.

V gene TRBV12-3 or TRBV12-4 combines with J gene TRBJ1-1, with D hard to call. This CDR3 spans 13 amino acids. Trimming took off 6 bases at V and 5 bases at J, with 13 bases between the two ends. Written as DNA, the CDR3 is TGTGCCAGCAGCCAAACCGCGGGAACTGAAGCTTTCTTT. It encodes CASSQTAGTEAFF.

V usage is TRBV7-6 and J usage is TRBJ2-5; 9 nucleotides line up with TRBD2. V shed 1 base and J 5 bases; nucleotides not matched to a gene: 11. The CDR3 sequence is 17 residues long. Per the germline V gene, CDR1 is SGHVS and CDR2 is FNYEAQ. In DNA form, the CDR3 reads TGTGCCAGCAGCTTAGGGCGGGAGGGAGGATCCGGGGAGACCCAGTACTTC. As protein: CASSLGREGGSGETQYF.

The rearrangement uses TRBV29-1 and TRBJ2-1; 9 positions match TRBD2. The trim removed 7 bases at V and 7 bases at J, leaving 11 bases unmatched. The CDR3 length is 14 residues. The germline V gene encodes CDR1 SQVTM and CDR2 ANQGSEA. The CDR3 region has the DNA TGCAGCGCGGGAAAGACTAGCGGTAATAATGAGCAGTTCTTC. Translating it yields CSAGKTSGNNEQFF.